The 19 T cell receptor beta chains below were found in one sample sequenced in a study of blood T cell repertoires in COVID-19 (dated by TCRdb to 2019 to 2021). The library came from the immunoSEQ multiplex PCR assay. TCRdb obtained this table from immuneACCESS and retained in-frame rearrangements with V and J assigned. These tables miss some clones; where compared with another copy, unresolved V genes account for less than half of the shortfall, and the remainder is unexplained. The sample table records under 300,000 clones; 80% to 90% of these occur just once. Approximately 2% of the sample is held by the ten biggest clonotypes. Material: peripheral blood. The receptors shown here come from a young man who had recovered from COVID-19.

The CDR3 protein is CASSLVFPGITYEQYF. The DNA of the CDR3 is TGCGCCAGCAGCTTGGTCTTTCCAGGGATAACCTACGAGCAGTACTTC. J is TRBJ2-7 and V is TRBV5-1; the D gene is possibly TRBD1 (5 bases). The V end lost 0 bases, the J end lost 2 bases, and 15 bases lay between the germline ends. The CDR3 has 16 residues. The germline V gene has CDR1 SGHRS and CDR2 YFSETQ.

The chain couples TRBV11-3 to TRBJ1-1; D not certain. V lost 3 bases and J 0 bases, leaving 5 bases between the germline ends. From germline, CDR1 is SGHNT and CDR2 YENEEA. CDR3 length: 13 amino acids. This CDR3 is CASSFEMNTEAFF. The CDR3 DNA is TGTGCCAGCAGCTTCGAGATGAACACTGAAGCTTTCTTT.

DNA for the CDR3: TGTGCCAGCAGTTACTACAGGGGGCAGGGCGGGGAGCTGTTTTTT. This encodes CASSYYRGQGGELFF. This rearrangement joins TRBV6-5 to TRBJ2-2, with 9 bases that match TRBD1. The length of the CDR3 is 15 residues. V was clipped by 1 base and J by 7 bases; unmatched bases: 4. Looked up from germline, CDR1 is MNHEY and CDR2 is SVGAGI.

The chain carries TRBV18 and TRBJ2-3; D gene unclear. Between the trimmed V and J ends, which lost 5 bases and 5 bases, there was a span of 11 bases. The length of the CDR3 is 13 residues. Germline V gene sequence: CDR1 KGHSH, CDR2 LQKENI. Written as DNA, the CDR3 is TGTGCCAGCTCATCACTTAATCTAGATACGCAGTATTTT. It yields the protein CASSSLNLDTQYF.

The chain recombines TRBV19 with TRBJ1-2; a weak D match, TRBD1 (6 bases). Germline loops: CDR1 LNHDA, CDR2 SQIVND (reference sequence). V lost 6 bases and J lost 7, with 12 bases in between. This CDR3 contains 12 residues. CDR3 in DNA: TGTGCCAGTAGCTCAGGGGCTACTGGCTACACCTTC. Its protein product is CASSSGATGYTF. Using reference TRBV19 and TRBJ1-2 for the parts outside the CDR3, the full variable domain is DGGITQSPKYLFRKEGQNVTLSCEQNLNHDAMYWYRQDPGQGLRLIYYSQIVNDFQKGDIAEGYSVSREKKESFPLTVTSAQKNPTAFYLCASSSGATGYTFGSGTRLTVV.

For the CDR3, the DNA is TGTGCCAGCAGCGTAGTAGGGAGGGCCGGGGAGCTGTTTTTT. Its protein product is CASSVVGRAGELFF. V is TRBV9 and J is TRBJ2-2; TRBD2 agrees at 7 bases. The CDR3 sequence is 14 residues long. The trim removed 0 bases at V and 6 bases at J, leaving 2 bases unmatched. Germline V gene data show CDR1 as SGDLS and CDR2 as YYNGEE.

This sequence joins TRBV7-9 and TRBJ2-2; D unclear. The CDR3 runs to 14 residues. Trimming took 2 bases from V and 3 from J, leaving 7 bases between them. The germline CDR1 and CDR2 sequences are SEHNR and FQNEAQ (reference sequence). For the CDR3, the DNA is TGTGCCAGCAGCTTAATCAGGCACACCGGGGAGCTGTTTTTT. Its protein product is CASSLIRHTGELFF.

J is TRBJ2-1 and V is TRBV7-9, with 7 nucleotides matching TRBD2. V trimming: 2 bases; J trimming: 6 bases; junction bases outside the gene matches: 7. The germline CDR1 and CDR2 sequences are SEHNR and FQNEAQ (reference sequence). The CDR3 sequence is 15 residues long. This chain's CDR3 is CASSLLGLEGNEQFF. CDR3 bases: TGTGCCAGCAGCTTACTAGGACTAGAGGGCAATGAGCAGTTCTTC.

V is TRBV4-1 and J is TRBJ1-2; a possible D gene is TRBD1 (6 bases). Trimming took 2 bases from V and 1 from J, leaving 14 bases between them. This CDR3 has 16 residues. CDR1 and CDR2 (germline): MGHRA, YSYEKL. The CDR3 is CASSQTPGTINYGYTF. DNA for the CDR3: TGCGCCAGCAGCCAAACCCCCGGGACAATTAACTATGGCTACACCTTC.

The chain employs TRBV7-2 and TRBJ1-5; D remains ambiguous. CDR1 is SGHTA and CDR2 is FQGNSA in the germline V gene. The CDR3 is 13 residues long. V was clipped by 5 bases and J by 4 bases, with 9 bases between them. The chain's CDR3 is CASSLQDNQPQHF. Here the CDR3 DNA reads TGTGCCAGCAGCCTCCAGGATAATCAGCCCCAGCATTTT.

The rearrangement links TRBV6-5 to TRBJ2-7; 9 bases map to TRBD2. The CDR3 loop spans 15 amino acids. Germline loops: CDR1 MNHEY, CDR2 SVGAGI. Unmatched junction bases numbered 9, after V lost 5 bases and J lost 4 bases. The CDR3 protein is CASSPRSGGLYEQYF. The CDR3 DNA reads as TGTGCCAGCAGTCCTAGGAGCGGGGGGTTGTACGAGCAGTACTTC.

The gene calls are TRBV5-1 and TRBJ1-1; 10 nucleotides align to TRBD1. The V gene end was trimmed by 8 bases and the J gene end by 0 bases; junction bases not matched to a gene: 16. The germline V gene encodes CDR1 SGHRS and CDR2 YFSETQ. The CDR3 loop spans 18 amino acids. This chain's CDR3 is CASSPGTGVTFMNTEAFF. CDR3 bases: TGCGCCAGTTCACCCGGGACAGGGGTCACGTTCATGAACACTGAAGCTTTCTTT.

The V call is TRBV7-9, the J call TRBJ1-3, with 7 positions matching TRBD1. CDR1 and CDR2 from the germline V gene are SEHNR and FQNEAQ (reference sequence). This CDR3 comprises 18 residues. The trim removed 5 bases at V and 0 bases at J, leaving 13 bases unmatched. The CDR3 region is CASSVTKGQDSSGNTIYF. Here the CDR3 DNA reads TGTGCCAGCAGCGTAACTAAAGGACAGGACTCCTCTGGAAACACCATATATTTT. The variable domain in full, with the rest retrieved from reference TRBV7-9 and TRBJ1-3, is DTGVSQNPRHKITKRGQNVTFRCDPISEHNRLYWYRQTLGQGPEFLTYFQNEAQLEKSRLLSDRFSAERPKGSFSTLEIQRTEQGDSAMYLCASSVTKGQDSSGNTIYFGEGSWLTVV.

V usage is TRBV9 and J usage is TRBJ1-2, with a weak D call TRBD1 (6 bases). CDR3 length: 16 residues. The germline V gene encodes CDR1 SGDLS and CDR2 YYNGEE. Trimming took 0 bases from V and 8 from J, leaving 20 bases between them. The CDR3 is CASSVATSPQGSGYTF. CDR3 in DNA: TGTGCCAGCAGCGTAGCTACGAGCCCACAGGGATCGGGCTACACCTTC. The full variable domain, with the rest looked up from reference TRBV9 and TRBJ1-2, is DSGVTQTPKHLITATGQRVTLRCSPRSGDLSVYWYQQSLDQGLQFLIQYYNGEERAKGNILERFSAQQFPDLHSELNLSSLELGDSALYFCASSVATSPQGSGYTFGSGTRLTVV.

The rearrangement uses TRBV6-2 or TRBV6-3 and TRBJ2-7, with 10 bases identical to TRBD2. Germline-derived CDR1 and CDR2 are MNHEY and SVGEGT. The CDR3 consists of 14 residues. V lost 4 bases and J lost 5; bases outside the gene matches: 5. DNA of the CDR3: TGTGCCAGCAGTTCCTTACTAGCGGGGAACGAGCAGTACTTC. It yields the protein CASSSLLAGNEQYF.

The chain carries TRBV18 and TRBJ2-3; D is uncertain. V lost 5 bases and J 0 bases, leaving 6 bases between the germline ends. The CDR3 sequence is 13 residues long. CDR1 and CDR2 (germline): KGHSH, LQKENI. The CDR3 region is CASSEASTDTQYF. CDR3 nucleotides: TGTGCCAGCTCAGAAGCCAGCACAGATACGCAGTATTTT.

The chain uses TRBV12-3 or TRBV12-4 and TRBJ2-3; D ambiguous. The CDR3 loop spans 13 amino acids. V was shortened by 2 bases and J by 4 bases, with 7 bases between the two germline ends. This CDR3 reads CASSLLGADTQYF. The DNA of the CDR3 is TGTGCCAGCAGTTTACTCGGAGCAGATACGCAGTATTTT.

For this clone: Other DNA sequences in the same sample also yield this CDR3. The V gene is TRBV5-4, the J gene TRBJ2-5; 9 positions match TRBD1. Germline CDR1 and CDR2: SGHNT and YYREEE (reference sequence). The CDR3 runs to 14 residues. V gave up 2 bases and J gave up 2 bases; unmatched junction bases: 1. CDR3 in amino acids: CASSLGQGQETQYF. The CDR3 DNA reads TGTGCCAGCAGCTTAGGACAGGGGCAAGAGACCCAGTACTTC.

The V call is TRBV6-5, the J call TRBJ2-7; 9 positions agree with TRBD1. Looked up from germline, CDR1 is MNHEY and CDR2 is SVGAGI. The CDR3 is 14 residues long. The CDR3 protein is CVTGGGGSSYEQYF. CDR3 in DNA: TGTGTAACAGGGGGCGGTGGGAGCTCCTACGAGCAGTACTTC.